This record looks at one TCR beta chain sequence and its context. Here immunoSEQ multiplex PCR was the method, and the copy in TCRdb shows in-frame clones only, minus some. The repertoire includes 65,000 to 80,000 clones, 65% to 90% of them detected once, and around 1.8% sits in the top ten. The data belong to a study of OX40 agonist ivuxolimab in advanced cancers. The length of the CDR3 is 15 residues. The V end was cut by 0 bases, the J end by 5 bases, with 13 bases between. Germline loops: CDR1 MNHEY, CDR2 SMNVEV (reference sequence). The rearrangement links TRBV27 to TRBJ1-2; D call uncertain. Source: CD4+ or CD8+ T cells sorted from blood, taken in a trial of the OX40 agonist ivuxolimab. The sequence was collected from an adult with an advanced solid tumor such as melanoma, head and neck, liver or kidney cancer. This chain's CDR3 is CASSLSLDGSYGYTF. In DNA form, the CDR3 reads TGTGCCAGCAGTTTATCCCTCGACGGTTCATATGGCTACACCTTC.